A selection of T cell receptor beta chains follows, all from one sample in a study of neurological immune-mediated disorders. Each CDR3 protein gets one entry after TCRdb re-called the 5' RACE reads with MiXCR. The profile shows some 80,000 distinct CDR3 sequences, about 4% of them singletons. Sequencing used PBMCs. Receptors originate from an older woman with multiple sclerosis. CDR3s include the opening cysteine and the closing phenylalanine or tryptophan. The D gene is left open where the match is weak. Some rows have no size entry. The others give once, few or many, or a class for an expanded clone.

d_call j_call v_call clone_size cdr3_nt cdr3_aa
. TRBJ2-3 TRBV5-1 many TGCGCCAGCAGCTTCCGGGACCAGAGGGTCGGCACAGATACGCAGTATTTT CASSFRDQRVGTDTQYF
. TRBJ2-3 TRBV20-1 many TGCAGTGCTATTTCGGACTGGGATACGCAGTATTTT CSAISDWDTQYF
. TRBJ2-3 TRBV12-3/TRBV12-4 many TGTGCCAGCAGCCGCCACGGGACGGGCGGGGGCCTCACAGATACGCAGTATTTT CASSRHGTGGGLTDTQYF
. TRBJ2-1 TRBV15 many TGTGCCACCAGCAGAGAAAGGGGGGCCTACAATGAGCAGTTCTTC CATSRERGAYNEQFF
. TRBJ2-2 TRBV5-1 many TGCGCCAGCAGCTCGGTTCTTACTGGGGAGCTGTTTTTT CASSSVLTGELFF
. TRBJ1-1 TRBV5-1 many TGCGCCAGCAGCTTTACAATCCCGACAGGCAGTGGAAACACTGAAGCTTTCTTT CASSFTIPTGSGNTEAFF
TRBD1 TRBJ2-2 TRBV7-9 many TGTGCCAGCAGCTCCCGGGACAGGGGTATGACCGGGGAGCTGTTTTTT CASSSRDRGMTGELFF
TRBD2 TRBJ2-7 TRBV5-1 many TGCGCCAGCAGCTCTCTAGCGGGGGGAAGTTACGAGCAGTACTTC CASSSLAGGSYEQYF
. TRBJ2-7 TRBV18 many TGTGCCAGCTCGTCCCAGTCCTACGAGCAGTACTTC CASSSQSYEQYF
. TRBJ1-2 TRBV27 many TGTGCCAGCAGCGGTAACTATGGCTACACCTTC CASSGNYGYTF
. TRBJ1-4 TRBV5-5 many TGTGCCAGCAGCCCAGGACAGCCTGCAACTAATGAAAAACTGTTTTTT CASSPGQPATNEKLFF
. TRBJ2-7 TRBV11-3 . TGTGCCAGCAGCTCGGAGAGGTACCCGTACGAGCAGTACTTC CASSSERYPYEQYF
. TRBJ2-2 TRBV7-2 many TGTGCCAGCAGCTCACAGGGACGAACAACCGGGGAGCTGTTTTTT CASSSQGRTTGELFF
. TRBJ2-2 TRBV18 many TGTGCCAGCTCACCCGCCGCGCGGGGCGCGAACACCGGGGAGCTGTTTTTT CASSPAARGANTGELFF
TRBD1 TRBJ2-5 TRBV5-1 many TGCGCCAGCAGGACAGGGCGCGGACAAGAGACCCAGTACTTC CASRTGRGQETQYF
TRBD1 TRBJ2-1 TRBV5-1 many TGCGCCAGCAGCCTCAGACAGGGTTCGGATGAGCAGTTCTTC CASSLRQGSDEQFF
TRBD1 TRBJ2-7 TRBV15 few TGTGCCACCAGAAAGACAGGGTTTTCCTCCGAGCAGTACTTC CATRKTGFSSEQYF
. TRBJ2-5 TRBV5-1 many TGCGCCAGTTCTACGAGGCAAGAGACCCAGTACTTC CASSTRQETQYF
TRBD2 TRBJ2-3 TRBV10-3 many TGTGCCACCCAATCGGCGGGGGGGCAGTTAGATACGCAGTATTTT CATQSAGGQLDTQYF
. TRBJ1-5 TRBV6-5 many TGTGCCAGCAGACCCCCTGGGGGGGGCGCAGATCAGCCCCAGCATTTT CASRPPGGGADQPQHF
. TRBJ1-1 TRBV18 many TGTGCCAGCTCAACAGGGCTGAACACTGAAGCTTTCTTT CASSTGLNTEAFF
. TRBJ1-1 TRBV28 many TGTGCCATTATGGGGTTGGCGAACACTGAAGCTTTCTTT CAIMGLANTEAFF
. TRBJ1-4 TRBV7-6 many TGTGCCAGCAGCTCTCGACAGGCCGTTAATGAAAAACTGTTTTTT CASSSRQAVNEKLFF
. TRBJ2-5 TRBV5-1 many TGCGCCAGCAGACGACAAGAGACCCAGTACTTC CASRRQETQYF
. TRBJ1-2 TRBV7-8 many TGTGCCAGCAGCTTAGCGTCGTCGGGACACTATGGCTACACCTTC CASSLASSGHYGYTF
TRBD1 TRBJ1-2 TRBV12-3/TRBV12-4 many TGTGCCAGCAGTTTTGGCCAGGGGGCGGGAGGCTACACCTTC CASSFGQGAGGYTF
TRBD1 TRBJ2-7 TRBV5-1 many TGCGCCAGCAGCCCCCGGGACAGCCTAGACGAGCAGTACTTC CASSPRDSLDEQYF
. TRBJ2-5 TRBV10-3 many TGTGCCATCAGAGGGACCGGGTACACCCAGTACTTC CAIRGTGYTQYF
. TRBJ1-1 TRBV7-9 many TGTGCCAGCAGCTTAGATTGGACCAACACTGAAGCTTTCTTT CASSLDWTNTEAFF
TRBD1 TRBJ1-2 TRBV2 many TGTGCCAGCAGGGGACAGGGGTCATCCTATGGCTACACCTTC CASRGQGSSYGYTF
. TRBJ2-3 TRBV29-1 many TGCAGCGCAGAGTCCAAAACGGGCACAGATACGCAGTATTTT CSAESKTGTDTQYF
. TRBJ1-1 TRBV2 many TGTGCCAGCAGTGAGACACCGATGGGGAACACTGAAGCTTTCTTT CASSETPMGNTEAFF
. TRBJ1-1 TRBV12-3/TRBV12-4 many TGTGCCAGCAGTTTCGAGTCGGACACTGAAGCTTTCTTT CASSFESDTEAFF
TRBD1 TRBJ1-2 TRBV25-1 many TGTGCCAGCGCAACTGGGACAGGGGGTGGTGGCTACACCTTC CASATGTGGGGYTF
. TRBJ1-3 TRBV12-3/TRBV12-4 many TGTGCCAGCGAGCACAGGAGCCACCTCGGCTCTGGAAACACCATATATTTT CASEHRSHLGSGNTIYF
. TRBJ2-1 TRBV4-1 many TGCGCCAGCAGCCAACGGACAGTTAATGGCGAAAACAATGAGCAGTTCTTC CASSQRTVNGENNEQFF
TRBD1 TRBJ2-7 TRBV20-1 many TGCAGTGCGGAAACAGGGGGCAGCTCCTACGAGCAGTACTTC CSAETGGSSYEQYF
. TRBJ2-2 TRBV7-9 many TGTGCCAGCGGGGGACGGGAGATCACCGGGGAGCTGTTTTTT CASGGREITGELFF
. TRBJ2-7 TRBV25-1 many TGTGCCAGCAGTCACCTGGGGAAGCAGTACTTC CASSHLGKQYF
. TRBJ2-7 TRBV20-1 many TGCAGTGCTAGATCCCTCTCCGTAAGCTCCTACGAGCAGTACTTC CSARSLSVSSYEQYF
. TRBJ1-1 TRBV5-1 many TGCGCCAGCAGCTTGGGCCCTACAGGGTCTGGCACTGAAGCTTTCTTT CASSLGPTGSGTEAFF